The clone carrying this TCR beta chain was recorded once. Its antigen is not known. The entry originates in a study of vaccination effects on CD4 cells after COVID-19. Overall study context: The study obtained samples from a couple of convalescent patients 16 days and one week before vaccination.

Profiled with immunoSEQ multiplex PCR; TCRdb holds only in-frame clones, not every one. The sample shows 55,000 or so clones, around three quarters of them seen only once. Germline V gene data show CDR1 as LNHNV and CDR2 as YYDKDF (reference sequence). J lost 7 bases, V lost 3 bases, and 5 bases had no gene match. This CDR3 spans 13 amino acids. After expansion with viral peptide pools in the ViraFEST assay, antigen-specific CD4+ T cells were sequenced. Researchers isolated CD4+ T cells once about eleven days of culture had elapsed. SARS-CoV-2 infection was confirmed by PCR in the person between March and December 2020.

The receptor's source is a human donor who had a prior SARS-CoV-2 infection. This chain links TRBV15 with TRBJ1-2, with TRBD1 matching 7 bases. The sample was CD4+ T cells from PBMCs cultured with HIV peptides, taken before COVID-19 vaccination. The subset denotes: HIV-1 Nef peptide pool negative control/reference culture. The DNA of the CDR3 is TGTGCCACCAGCAGTATGACAGGGACTGGCTACACCTTC. It translates to CATSSMTGTGYTF.